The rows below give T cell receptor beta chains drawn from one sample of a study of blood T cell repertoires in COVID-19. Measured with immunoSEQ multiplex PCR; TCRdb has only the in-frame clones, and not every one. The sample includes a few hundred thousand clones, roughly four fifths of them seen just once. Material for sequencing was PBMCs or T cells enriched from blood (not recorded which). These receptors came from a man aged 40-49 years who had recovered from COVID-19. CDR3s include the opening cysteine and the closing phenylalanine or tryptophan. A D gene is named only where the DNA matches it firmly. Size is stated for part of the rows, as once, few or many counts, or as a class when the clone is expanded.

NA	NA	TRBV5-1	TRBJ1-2	CASSLVGVGGYTF	TGCGCCAGCAGCTTGGTCGGGGTTGGTGGCTACACCTTC
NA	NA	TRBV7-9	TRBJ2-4	CASSRAGQAKNIQYF	TGTGCCAGCAGCCGAGCGGGACAAGCCAAAAACATTCAGTACTTC
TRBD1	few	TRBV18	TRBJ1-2	CASSADREYGYTF	TGTGCCAGCTCAGCGGACAGGGAATATGGCTACACCTTC
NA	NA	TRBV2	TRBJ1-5	CASSAPNQPQHF	TGTGCCAGCAGTGCTCCCAATCAGCCCCAGCATTTT
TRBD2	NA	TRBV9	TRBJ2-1	CASSTRTSGIFDYNEQFF	TGTGCCAGCAGCACCCGGACTAGCGGGATCTTTGACTACAATGAGCAGTTCTTC
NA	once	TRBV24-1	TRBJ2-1	CATSDLRGEGVGNEQFF	TGTGCCACCAGTGATTTGCGAGGGGAGGGGGTTGGGAATGAGCAGTTCTTC
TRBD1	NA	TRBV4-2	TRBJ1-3	CASSQTGVAGNTIYF	TGTGCCAGCAGCCAGACAGGGGTAGCTGGAAACACCATATATTTT
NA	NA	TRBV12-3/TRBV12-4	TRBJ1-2	CASDSGETGGYTF	TGTGCCAGCGATTCAGGGGAGACTGGGGGCTACACCTTC
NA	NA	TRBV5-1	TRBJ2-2	CASSLRGGDTGELFF	TGCGCCAGCAGCTTGCGAGGCGGAGACACCGGGGAGCTGTTTTTT
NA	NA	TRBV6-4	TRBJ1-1	CASRASHVNTEAFF	TGTGCCAGCAGGGCCTCCCATGTGAACACTGAAGCTTTCTTT
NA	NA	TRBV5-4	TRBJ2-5	CASSFGLGQETQYF	TGTGCCAGCAGCTTCGGACTGGGACAAGAGACCCAGTACTTC
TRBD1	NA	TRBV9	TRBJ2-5	CASSPRTGAPQETQYF	TGTGCCAGCAGCCCGAGGACAGGGGCCCCCCAAGAGACCCAGTACTTC
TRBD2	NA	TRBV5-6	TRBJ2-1	CASSLEAGGPYNEQFF	TGTGCCAGCAGCTTGGAAGCGGGGGGACCGTACAATGAGCAGTTCTTC